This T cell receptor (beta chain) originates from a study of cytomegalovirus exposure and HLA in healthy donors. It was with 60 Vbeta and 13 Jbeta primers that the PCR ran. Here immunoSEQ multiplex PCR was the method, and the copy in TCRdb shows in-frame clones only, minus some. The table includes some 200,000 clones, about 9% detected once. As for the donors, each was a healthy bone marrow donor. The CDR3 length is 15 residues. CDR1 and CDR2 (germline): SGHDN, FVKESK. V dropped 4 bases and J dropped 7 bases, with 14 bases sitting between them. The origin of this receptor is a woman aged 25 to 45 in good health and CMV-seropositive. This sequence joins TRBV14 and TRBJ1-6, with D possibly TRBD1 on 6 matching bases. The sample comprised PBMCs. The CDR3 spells CASSRNSGTNSPLHF. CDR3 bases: TGTGCCAGCAGCCGTAATTCCGGGACAAATTCACCCCTCCACTTT.